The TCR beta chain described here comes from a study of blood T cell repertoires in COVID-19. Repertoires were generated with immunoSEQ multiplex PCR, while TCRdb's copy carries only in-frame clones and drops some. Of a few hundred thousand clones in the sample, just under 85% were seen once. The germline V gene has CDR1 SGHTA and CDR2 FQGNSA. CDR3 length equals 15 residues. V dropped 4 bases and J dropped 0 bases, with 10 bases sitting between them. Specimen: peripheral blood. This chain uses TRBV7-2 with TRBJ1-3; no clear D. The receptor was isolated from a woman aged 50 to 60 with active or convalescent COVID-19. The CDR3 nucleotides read TGTGCCAGCAGCTGGTACGGTAGCTCTGGAAACACCATATATTTT. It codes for CASSWYGSSGNTIYF. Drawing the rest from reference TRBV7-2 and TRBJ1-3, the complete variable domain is GAGVSQSPSNKVTEKGKDVELRCDPISGHTALYWYRQSLGQGLEFLIYFQGNSAPDKSGLPSDRFSAERTGGSVSTLTIQRTQQEDSAVYLCASSWYGSSGNTIYFGEGSWLTVV.